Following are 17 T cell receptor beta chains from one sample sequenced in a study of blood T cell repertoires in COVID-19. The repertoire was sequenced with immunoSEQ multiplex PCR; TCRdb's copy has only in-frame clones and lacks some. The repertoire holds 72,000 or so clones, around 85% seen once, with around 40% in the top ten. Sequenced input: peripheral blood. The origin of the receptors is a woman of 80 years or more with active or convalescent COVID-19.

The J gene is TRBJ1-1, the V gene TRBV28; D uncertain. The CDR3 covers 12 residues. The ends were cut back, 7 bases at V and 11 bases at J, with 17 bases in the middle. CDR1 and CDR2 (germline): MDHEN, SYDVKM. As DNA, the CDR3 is TGTGCCAGCACCCTCAGCGGGCAGTCGGCTTTCTTT. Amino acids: CASTLSGQSAFF.

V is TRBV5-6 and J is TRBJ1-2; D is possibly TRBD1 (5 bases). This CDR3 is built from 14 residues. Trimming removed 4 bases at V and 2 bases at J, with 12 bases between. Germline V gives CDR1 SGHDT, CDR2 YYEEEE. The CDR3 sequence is CASSPGGANYGYTF. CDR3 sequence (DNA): TGTGCCAGCAGCCCGGGTGGGGCGAACTATGGCTACACCTTC. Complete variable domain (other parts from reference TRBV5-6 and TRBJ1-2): DAGVTQSPTHLIKTRGQQVTLRCSPKSGHDTVSWYQQALGQGPQFIFQYYEEEERQRGNFPDRFSGHQFPNYSSELNVNALLLGDSALYLCASSPGGANYGYTFGSGTRLTVV.

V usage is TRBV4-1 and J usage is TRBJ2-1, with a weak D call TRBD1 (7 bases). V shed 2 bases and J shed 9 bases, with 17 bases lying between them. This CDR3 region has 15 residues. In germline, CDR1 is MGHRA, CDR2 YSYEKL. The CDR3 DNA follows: TGCGCCAGCAGCCAATCCAGGGGGGCCAGGGGTGAGCAGTTCTTC. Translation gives CASSQSRGARGEQFF.

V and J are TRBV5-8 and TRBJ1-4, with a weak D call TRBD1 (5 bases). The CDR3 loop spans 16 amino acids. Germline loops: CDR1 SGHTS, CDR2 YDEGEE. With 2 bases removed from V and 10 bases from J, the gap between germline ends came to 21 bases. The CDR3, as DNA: TGTGCCAGCAGCTTCCCAGGGTTTTGGGAAATTGGAAAACTGTTTTTT. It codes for CASSFPGFWEIGKLFF.

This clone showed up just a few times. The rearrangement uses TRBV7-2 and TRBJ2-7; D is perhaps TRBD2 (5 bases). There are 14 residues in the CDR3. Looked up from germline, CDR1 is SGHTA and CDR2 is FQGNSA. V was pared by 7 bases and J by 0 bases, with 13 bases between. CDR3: CASKQTRGSYEQYF. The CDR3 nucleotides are TGTGCCAGCAAACAAACTCGGGGCTCCTACGAGCAGTACTTC.

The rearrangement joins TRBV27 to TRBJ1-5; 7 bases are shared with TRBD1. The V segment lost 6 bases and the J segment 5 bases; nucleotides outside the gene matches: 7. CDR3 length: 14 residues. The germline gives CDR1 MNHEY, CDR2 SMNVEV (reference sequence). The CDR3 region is CASSPDRRDQPQHF. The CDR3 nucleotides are TGTGCCAGCAGCCCGGACAGGCGGGATCAGCCCCAGCATTTT.

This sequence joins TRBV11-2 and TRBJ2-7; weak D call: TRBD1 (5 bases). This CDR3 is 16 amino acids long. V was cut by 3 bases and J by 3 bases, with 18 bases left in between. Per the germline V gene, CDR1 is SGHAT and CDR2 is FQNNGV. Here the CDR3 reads CASSFLQGRSRYEQYF. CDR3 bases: TGTGCCAGCAGCTTCCTCCAGGGCAGGTCGCGCTACGAGCAGTACTTC.

CDR3 protein: CASGTGGSQPQHF. The DNA for the CDR3 is TGTGCCAGCGGGACAGGGGGTAGTCAGCCCCAGCATTTT. This chain uses TRBV21-1 with TRBJ1-5; TRBD1, as called in the table, went unchecked against the DNA. TRBV21-1 is shown as a pseudogene. The CDR3 is made up of 13 amino acids.

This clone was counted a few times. The CDR3 here is CASSWDRSNQPQHF. The CDR3 region has the DNA TGTGCCAGCAGTTGGGACAGAAGTAATCAGCCCCAGCATTTT. The V and J genes are TRBV27 and TRBJ1-5, with 7 bases lining up with TRBD1. This CDR3 spans 14 amino acids. The V segment lost 4 bases and the J segment 4 bases; nucleotides outside the gene matches: 4. Germline lookup yields CDR1 MNHEY and CDR2 SMNVEV (reference sequence).

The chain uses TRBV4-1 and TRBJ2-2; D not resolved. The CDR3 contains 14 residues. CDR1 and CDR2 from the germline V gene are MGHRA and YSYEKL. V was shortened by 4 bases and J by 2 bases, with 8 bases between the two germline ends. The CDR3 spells CASSRQDNTGELFF. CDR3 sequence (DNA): TGCGCCAGCAGCCGGCAGGATAACACCGGGGAGCTGTTTTTT.

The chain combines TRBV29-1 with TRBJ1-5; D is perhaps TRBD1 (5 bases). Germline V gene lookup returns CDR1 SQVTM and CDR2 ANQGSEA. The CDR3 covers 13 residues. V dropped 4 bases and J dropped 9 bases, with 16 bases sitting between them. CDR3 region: CSVVTAPGGPQHF. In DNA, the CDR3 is TGCAGCGTTGTAACTGCGCCCGGGGGGCCCCAGCATTTT.

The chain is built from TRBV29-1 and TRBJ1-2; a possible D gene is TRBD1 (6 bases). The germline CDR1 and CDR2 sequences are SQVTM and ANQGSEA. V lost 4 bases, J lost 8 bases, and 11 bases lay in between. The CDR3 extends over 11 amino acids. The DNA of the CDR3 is TGCAGCGTTGGTGGGGGCGGAGGCTACACCTTC. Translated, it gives CSVGGGGGYTF.

CDR3 nucleotide sequence: TGTGCCAGCTCTTTGAGGGACAGGGGGCTGTATGAGCAGTTCTTC. This gives the protein CASSLRDRGLYEQFF. V and J are TRBV27 and TRBJ2-1; TRBD1 agrees at 12 bases. Trimming cost V 8 bases and J 8 bases; bases outside gene matches: 10. There are 15 residues in the CDR3. CDR1 and CDR2 from the germline V gene are MNHEY and SMNVEV (reference sequence).

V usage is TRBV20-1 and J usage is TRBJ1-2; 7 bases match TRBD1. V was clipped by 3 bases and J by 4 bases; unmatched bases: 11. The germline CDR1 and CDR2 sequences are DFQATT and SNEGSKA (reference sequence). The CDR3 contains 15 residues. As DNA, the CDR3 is TGCAGTGCTAGTTCGGGACAGCGCCCTAGCTATGGCTACACCTTC. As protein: CSASSGQRPSYGYTF.

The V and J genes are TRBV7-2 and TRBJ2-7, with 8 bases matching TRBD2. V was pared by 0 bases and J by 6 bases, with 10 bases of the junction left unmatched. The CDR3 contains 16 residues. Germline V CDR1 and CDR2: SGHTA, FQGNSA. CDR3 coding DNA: TGTGCCAGCAGCTTAGCGCGTTCAAGCGGGGGAGGCGAGCAGTACTTC. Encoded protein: CASSLARSSGGGEQYF.

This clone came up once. The CDR3 DNA reads as TGTGCCAGCAGCCCCGACAGGGGGTATTCACCCCTCCACTTT. This gives the protein CASSPDRGYSPLHF. This chain connects TRBV9 to TRBJ1-6; the match to TRBD1 covers 9 bases. The ends lost 4 bases at V and 8 bases at J; junction bases unmatched: 4. The germline V gene encodes CDR1 SGDLS and CDR2 YYNGEE. The length of the CDR3 is 14 residues.

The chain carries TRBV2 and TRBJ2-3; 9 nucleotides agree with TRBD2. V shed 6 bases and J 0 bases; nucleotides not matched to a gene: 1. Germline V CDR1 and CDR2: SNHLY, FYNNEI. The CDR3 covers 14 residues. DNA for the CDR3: TGTGCCAGCAGGCTAGCGGGAAGCACAGATACGCAGTATTTT. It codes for CASRLAGSTDTQYF. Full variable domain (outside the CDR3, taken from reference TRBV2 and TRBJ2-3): EPEVTQTPSHQVTQMGQEVILRCVPISNHLYFYWYRQILGQKVEFLVSFYNNEISEKSEIFDDQFSVERPDGSNFTLKIRSTKLEDSAMYFCASRLAGSTDTQYFGPGTRLTVL.